The sequence of this TCR beta chain was determined in a study of shared clonotypes between healthy human individuals. The CDR3 covers 12 residues. The germline CDR1 and CDR2 sequences are SQVTM and ANQGSEA. With 7 bases removed from V and 4 bases from J, the gap between germline ends came to 10 bases. A word on this clone: Antigen specificity is unknown.

Study-wide findings and caveats: The four-donor shared clonotypes exceeded non-shared clonotypes in generation probability, with non-shared ones scoring lower.

The study enrolled healthy HIV-negative adults without recent acute infections or vaccinations as donors. Assay used: immunoSEQ multiplex PCR; TCRdb lists only in-frame clones, some missing. The repertoire holds about 2.5 million clones, roughly 92% seen once, with approximately 0.41% in the top ten. The V call is TRBV29-1, the J call TRBJ2-2; D possibly corresponds to TRBD1 (6 bases). Specimen: naive CD4+ T cells from PBMCs. The subset here: CD45RA+ positively selected. This sequence originates from a man between 18 and 29 years old in good health. Some clones in this sample may be carry-over from other donors' samples. CDR3 sequence: CSAGESTGELFF. CDR3 nucleotides: TGCAGCGCAGGGGAGAGCACCGGGGAGCTGTTTTTT.